This is a list of T cell receptor beta chains from one sample in a study of blood T cell repertoires in COVID-19. Clones were read by immunoSEQ multiplex PCR, and TCRdb kept only the in-frame ones, dropping some. Here the sample spans approximately 260,000 clones, 75% to 90% being singletons. Sequenced: PBMCs or T cells enriched from blood (not recorded which). The source is a woman in her forties with acute COVID-19. CDR3s include the opening cysteine and the closing phenylalanine or tryptophan. D genes are given only for firm matches. Clone size is stated in some rows and not others, as once, few, many or a class when expanded.

d_gene: TRBD2
v_gene: TRBV20-1
len: 17
j_gene: TRBJ2-1
abundance: -
CDR3nt: TGCAGTGCTAGTCCTAGCGGGAGGATGGGGGTCGACAATGAGCAGTTCTTC
CDR3aa: CSASPSGRMGVDNEQFF

d_gene: -
v_gene: TRBV15
len: 15
j_gene: TRBJ2-1
abundance: -
CDR3nt: TGTGCCACCAGTCTACTAGCAGGCTCCTACAATGAGCAGTTCTTC
CDR3aa: CATSLLAGSYNEQFF

d_gene: -
v_gene: TRBV11-2
len: 13
j_gene: TRBJ2-2
abundance: -
CDR3nt: TGTGCCAGCAGGGGAGTAAGCGCCGGGGAGCTGTTTTTT
CDR3aa: CASRGVSAGELFF

d_gene: TRBD1
v_gene: TRBV4-1
len: 15
j_gene: TRBJ1-5
abundance: -
CDR3nt: TGCGCCAGCAGCCCAGTGGACAGGGTGAATCAGCCCCAGCATTTT
CDR3aa: CASSPVDRVNQPQHF

d_gene: TRBD2
v_gene: TRBV5-1
len: 14
j_gene: TRBJ2-1
abundance: few
CDR3nt: TGCGCCAGTACAGCGGGAGGGAACTACAATGAGCAGTTCTTC
CDR3aa: CASTAGGNYNEQFF

d_gene: -
v_gene: TRBV27
len: 14
j_gene: TRBJ1-2
abundance: -
CDR3nt: TGTGCCAGCAGTTTTGTAACAGGCCAAGGGGGCTACACCTTC
CDR3aa: CASSFVTGQGGYTF

d_gene: TRBD2
v_gene: TRBV7-2
len: 16
j_gene: TRBJ2-5
abundance: -
CDR3nt: TGTGCCAGCAGCTTAGGGCTAGCGGGGGACGAAGAGACCCAGTACTTC
CDR3aa: CASSLGLAGDEETQYF

d_gene: -
v_gene: TRBV18
len: 14
j_gene: TRBJ1-4
abundance: -
CDR3nt: TGTGCCAGCCAGTCGGGTGCAACTAATGAAAAACTGTTTTTT
CDR3aa: CASQSGATNEKLFF

d_gene: -
v_gene: TRBV7-2
len: 14
j_gene: TRBJ1-2
abundance: -
CDR3nt: TGTGCCAGCAGCTTAGATGTAGGGGGCTATGGCTACACCTTC
CDR3aa: CASSLDVGGYGYTF

d_gene: -
v_gene: TRBV15
len: 16
j_gene: TRBJ1-1
abundance: -
CDR3nt: TGTGCCACCAGCAGAGGGTTGGGTAACACCGAGGCTGAAGCTTTCTTT
CDR3aa: CATSRGLGNTEAEAFF

d_gene: TRBD1
v_gene: TRBV28
len: 15
j_gene: TRBJ2-1
abundance: few
CDR3nt: TGTGCCAGCAGTCCCCAGGGGGTTGGCTACAATGAGCAGTTCTTC
CDR3aa: CASSPQGVGYNEQFF

d_gene: -
v_gene: TRBV14
len: 15
j_gene: TRBJ2-7
abundance: -
CDR3nt: TGTGCCAGCAGCCCGGACAGAGAAGTTTCCTACGAGCAGTACTTC
CDR3aa: CASSPDREVSYEQYF

d_gene: TRBD1
v_gene: TRBV5-6
len: 14
j_gene: TRBJ2-5
abundance: once
CDR3nt: TGTGCCAGCAGCCCGCAGGGGGCTCAAGAGACCCAGTACTTC
CDR3aa: CASSPQGAQETQYF

d_gene: TRBD2
v_gene: TRBV7-9
len: 18
j_gene: TRBJ2-1
abundance: once
CDR3nt: TGTGCCAGCAGCTCGACTAGCGGGAGGACTGGGTCCTACAATGAGCAGTTCTTC
CDR3aa: CASSSTSGRTGSYNEQFF

d_gene: TRBD1
v_gene: TRBV11-2
len: 15
j_gene: TRBJ1-3
abundance: -
CDR3nt: TGTGCCAGCAGAGCTACAGGGGGATCGGGAAACACCATATATTTT
CDR3aa: CASRATGGSGNTIYF

d_gene: -
v_gene: TRBV3-1/TRBV3-2
len: 12
j_gene: TRBJ2-7
abundance: -
CDR3nt: TGTGCCAGCAGCTCGCCGAGGTACGAGCAGTACTTC
CDR3aa: CASSSPRYEQYF

d_gene: -
v_gene: TRBV2
len: 13
j_gene: TRBJ2-4
abundance: -
CDR3nt: TGTGCCAGCAGTCGATCCGGGATGGACATTCAGTACTTC
CDR3aa: CASSRSGMDIQYF

d_gene: TRBD2
v_gene: TRBV5-1
len: 17
j_gene: TRBJ2-3
abundance: -
CDR3nt: TGCGCCAGCAGCTCCGGACTAGCGGGGACCTTCACAGATACGCAGTATTTT
CDR3aa: CASSSGLAGTFTDTQYF

d_gene: TRBD1
v_gene: TRBV5-6
len: 15
j_gene: TRBJ1-4
abundance: few
CDR3nt: TGTGCCAGCAGCTCTACAGGGGATACTAATGAAAAACTGTTTTTT
CDR3aa: CASSSTGDTNEKLFF

d_gene: TRBD1
v_gene: TRBV19
len: 19
j_gene: TRBJ1-3
abundance: once
CDR3nt: TGTGCCAGTAGTTTAGCCGGGACAGGGGAGTTAAGCACTGGAAACACCATATATTTT
CDR3aa: CASSLAGTGELSTGNTIYF

d_gene: TRBD1
v_gene: TRBV5-4
len: 14
j_gene: TRBJ1-4
abundance: -
CDR3nt: TGTGCCAGCAGCGCAGACAGGGGGGATGAAAAACTGTTTTTT
CDR3aa: CASSADRGDEKLFF

d_gene: TRBD2
v_gene: TRBV3-1/TRBV3-2
len: 16
j_gene: TRBJ2-7
abundance: -
CDR3nt: TGTGCCAGCAGCCCCGATCTAGCGGGAGAGTCCTACGAGCAGTACTTC
CDR3aa: CASSPDLAGESYEQYF

d_gene: TRBD1
v_gene: TRBV24-1
len: 14
j_gene: TRBJ2-7
abundance: -
CDR3nt: TGTGCCACCAGTGATTTCGACAGGGCCGGCGGGCAGTACTTC
CDR3aa: CATSDFDRAGGQYF

d_gene: -
v_gene: TRBV6-5
len: 13
j_gene: TRBJ1-5
abundance: -
CDR3nt: TGTGCCAGCAGCCCAAGTTTAGATCAGCCCCAGCATTTT
CDR3aa: CASSPSLDQPQHF

d_gene: TRBD1
v_gene: TRBV3-1/TRBV3-2
len: 14
j_gene: TRBJ1-2
abundance: -
CDR3nt: TGTGCCAGCAGCCAATCCATCTTAGGGGGCGGCTACACCTTC
CDR3aa: CASSQSILGGGYTF

d_gene: -
v_gene: TRBV20-1
len: 11
j_gene: TRBJ2-3
abundance: -
CDR3nt: TGCAGTGCTTCCTTTGTGGATACGCAGTATTTT
CDR3aa: CSASFVDTQYF

d_gene: -
v_gene: TRBV7-3
len: 13
j_gene: TRBJ1-1
abundance: -
CDR3nt: TGTGCCAGCAGCTTTGACTGGGACACTGAAGCTTTCTTT
CDR3aa: CASSFDWDTEAFF

d_gene: -
v_gene: TRBV7-6
len: 14
j_gene: TRBJ2-1
abundance: -
CDR3nt: TGTGCCAGCAGCTCCTCAGGACAGTACAATGAGCAGTTCTTC
CDR3aa: CASSSSGQYNEQFF

d_gene: -
v_gene: TRBV13
len: 12
j_gene: TRBJ1-6
abundance: -
CDR3nt: TGTGCCAGCAGCGTCAAAAATTCACCCCTCCACTTT
CDR3aa: CASSVKNSPLHF

d_gene: TRBD2
v_gene: TRBV6-5
len: 15
j_gene: TRBJ2-7
abundance: -
CDR3nt: TGTGCCAGCAGTTACGCGTTTCTAGCGGGAACCGAGCAGTACTTC
CDR3aa: CASSYAFLAGTEQYF

d_gene: TRBD1
v_gene: TRBV6-5
len: 12
j_gene: TRBJ2-2
abundance: -
CDR3nt: TGTGCCAGCAGACAGGGGCCCGGGGAGCTGTTTTTT
CDR3aa: CASRQGPGELFF

d_gene: -
v_gene: TRBV6-5
len: 13
j_gene: TRBJ2-7
abundance: -
CDR3nt: TGTGCCAGCAAAAGGACAGCGGACAACGAGCAGTACTTC
CDR3aa: CASKRTADNEQYF

d_gene: TRBD1
v_gene: TRBV11-3
len: 14
j_gene: TRBJ2-5
abundance: -
CDR3nt: TGTGCCAGCAGCTCGACAGGGGCCCAAGAGACCCAGTACTTC
CDR3aa: CASSSTGAQETQYF

d_gene: -
v_gene: TRBV7-9
len: 13
j_gene: TRBJ2-7
abundance: -
CDR3nt: TGTGCCAGCAGCAGAGAGGTGGCTTACGAGCAGTACTTC
CDR3aa: CASSREVAYEQYF

d_gene: TRBD1
v_gene: TRBV11-3
len: 15
j_gene: TRBJ2-7
abundance: -
CDR3nt: TGTGCCAGCAGCCCCTCCGGGACAGGGACCTACGAGCAGTACTTC
CDR3aa: CASSPSGTGTYEQYF

d_gene: TRBD1
v_gene: TRBV5-6
len: 15
j_gene: TRBJ1-6
abundance: -
CDR3nt: TGTGCCAGCAGCTCGGGACAGGGAAATAATTCACCCCTCCACTTT
CDR3aa: CASSSGQGNNSPLHF

d_gene: TRBD1
v_gene: TRBV25-1
len: 18
j_gene: TRBJ2-1
abundance: -
CDR3nt: TGTGCCAGCAGTACCCAAGGGGGCTCCGGGACAGAATACAATGAGCAGTTCTTC
CDR3aa: CASSTQGGSGTEYNEQFF

d_gene: TRBD2
v_gene: TRBV11-3
len: 16
j_gene: TRBJ2-3
abundance: few
CDR3nt: TGTGCCAGCAGCTTGAGATCTAGCGGTGGCACAGATACGCAGTATTTT
CDR3aa: CASSLRSSGGTDTQYF

d_gene: TRBD1
v_gene: TRBV3-1/TRBV3-2
len: 15
j_gene: TRBJ2-7
abundance: -
CDR3nt: TGTGCCAGCAGCTCTGAGGGGGCTGATATCTACGAGCAGTACTTC
CDR3aa: CASSSEGADIYEQYF